Listed here are 19 T cell receptor beta chains from one sample, sequenced in a study of PD-1 blockade in classical Hodgkin lymphoma. Only in-frame clones appear in the TCRdb table, and some are missing; sequencing was by immunoSEQ multiplex PCR. Of about 11,000 clones in the sample, roughly 76% were seen once. Every one of the patients relapsed after autologous stem cell transplantation (brentuximab vedotin exposure was variable). Sequencing was performed on peripheral blood mononuclear cells (PBMCs), taken at baseline. The source is a human donor with classical Hodgkin lymphoma.

Judged by abundance, this clone is medium-sized (0.01 to 0.1%). This rearrangement joins TRBV7-9 to TRBJ2-5; possible D gene TRBD2, 7 bases. Germline V gene data show CDR1 as SEHNR and CDR2 as FQNEAQ (reference sequence). Trimming removed 0 bases from V and 5 bases from J, with 10 bases in between. This CDR3 spans 14 amino acids. The CDR3, as DNA: TGTGCCAGCAGCTTAGCTGGGGGGGCGGAGACCCAGTACTTC. It specifies CASSLAGGAETQYF.

The chain combines TRBV7-2 with TRBJ1-5; D may be TRBD1 (6 bases). V gave up 1 base and J gave up 9 bases, with 10 bases separating them. This CDR3 contains 13 residues. CDR1 is SGHTA and CDR2 is FQGNSA in the germline V gene. CDR3 sequence reads: CASSLDRVGPQHF. In nucleotides, the CDR3 is TGTGCCAGCAGCTTAGACAGGGTGGGGCCCCAGCATTTT.

This clone was seen only a few times. This rearrangement joins TRBV5-1 to TRBJ2-3; 7 bases are shared with TRBD1. Germline CDR1 SGHRS, CDR2 YFSETQ. The V segment lost 3 bases and the J segment 4 bases; nucleotides outside the gene matches: 5. The CDR3 extends over 14 amino acids. CDR3 sequence reads: CASSSGQPADTQYF. In DNA form, the CDR3 reads TGCGCCAGCAGCTCGGGACAGCCCGCAGATACGCAGTATTTT.

This chain uses TRBV15 with TRBJ1-3, with D tentatively TRBD1 (6 bases). The CDR3 is 15 residues long. Trimming stripped 1 base from V and 0 bases from J, with 7 bases between. Looked up from germline, CDR1 is LNHNV and CDR2 is YYDKDF (reference sequence). The CDR3 reads CATSRAGDSGNTIYF. CDR3 DNA: TGTGCCACCAGCAGAGCAGGGGACTCTGGAAACACCATATATTTT.

The CDR3 region is CASSNPTGTGALGNQPQHF. The CDR3 nucleotides are TGTGCCAGCAGCAATCCTACCGGGACAGGGGCCTTGGGCAATCAGCCCCAGCATTTT. The rearrangement uses TRBV7-2 and TRBJ1-5; 10 bases fit TRBD1. Germline CDR1 and CDR2: SGHTA and FQGNSA. This CDR3 has 19 residues. The junction had 15 bases not matched to a gene; V was cut back by 5 bases and J by 2 bases.

The chain couples TRBV7-8 to TRBJ2-6; D is possibly TRBD2 (6 bases). The V gene's germline CDR1 is SGHVS and CDR2 FQNEAQ. CDR3 length equals 15 residues. The V and J ends lost 4 bases and 4 bases respectively, with 11 bases between them. The DNA for the CDR3 is TGTGCCAGCAGCTGGCGGGGATCAGGGGCCAACGTCCTGACTTTC. This encodes CASSWRGSGANVLTF.

The gene calls are TRBV7-2 and TRBJ2-1, with 8 nucleotides matching TRBD2. Germline V lookup: CDR1 SGHTA, CDR2 FQGNSA. CDR3 size: 15 residues. With 1 base clipped from V and 6 bases from J, the junction kept 5 bases outside the gene matches. CDR3 DNA: TGTGCCAGCAGCTTAGAGGCGGGGGGACGCAATGAGCAGTTCTTC. Its protein product is CASSLEAGGRNEQFF. Full variable domain (remainder filled in from reference TRBV7-2 and TRBJ2-1): GAGVSQSPSNKVTEKGKDVELRCDPISGHTALYWYRQSLGQGLEFLIYFQGNSAPDKSGLPSDRFSAERTGGSVSTLTIQRTQQEDSAVYLCASSLEAGGRNEQFFGPGTRLTVL.

This clone showed up just a few times. The chain links TRBV10-3 to TRBJ2-7; TRBD1 agrees at 7 bases. The CDR3 runs to 14 residues. V lost 5 bases and J lost 4; bases outside the gene matches: 8. Germline CDR1 and CDR2: ENHRY and SYGVKD. CDR3 loop: CAISPTGMSYEQYF. The CDR3 nucleotides read TGTGCCATCAGTCCGACAGGGATGTCGTACGAGCAGTACTTC.

V is TRBV6-5 and J is TRBJ2-7; 7 bases are a match to TRBD1. The germline V gene has CDR1 MNHEY and CDR2 SVGAGI. V shed 5 bases and J 1 base; nucleotides not matched to a gene: 5. The CDR3 contains 14 residues. As DNA, the CDR3 is TGTGCCAGCAGTCATTGGGGACAGTCCTACGAGCAGTACTTC. It is translated as CASSHWGQSYEQYF.

The chain joins TRBV7-2 to TRBJ2-1; possibly TRBD2 for D (6 bases). Germline assignment: CDR1 SGHTA and CDR2 FQGNSA. V dropped 2 bases and J dropped 2 bases, with 10 bases sitting between them. This CDR3 has 15 amino acids. The CDR3 DNA follows: TGTGCCAGCAGCTTAAATGGCGGGACCTACAATGAGCAGTTCTTC. Translation: CASSLNGGTYNEQFF.

CDR3 region: CASSGQLMNTEAFF. Here the CDR3 DNA reads TGTGCCAGCAGCGGACAGCTCATGAACACTGAAGCTTTCTTT. The chain has TRBV2 and TRBJ1-1, with D tentatively TRBD1 (6 bases). This CDR3 region has 14 residues. With 6 bases removed from V and 0 bases from J, the gap between germline ends came to 11 bases. Germline V lookup: CDR1 SNHLY, CDR2 FYNNEI. Filled out from reference TRBV2 and TRBJ1-1, the complete variable domain reads EPEVTQTPSHQVTQMGQEVILRCVPISNHLYFYWYRQILGQKVEFLVSFYNNEISEKSEIFDDQFSVERPDGSNFTLKIRSTKLEDSAMYFCASSGQLMNTEAFFGQGTRLTVV.

The J gene is TRBJ1-3, the V gene TRBV6-1, with 8 bases fitting TRBD1. CDR1 MNHNS and CDR2 SASEGT come from the germline V gene. J was trimmed by 2 bases and V by 7 bases; bases with no gene match: 4. There are 14 residues in the CDR3. Written as DNA, the CDR3 is TGTGCCAGCAACATACAGGGGGCTGGAAACACCATATATTTT. Translated, it gives CASNIQGAGNTIYF.

This clone was seen once. V gene TRBV27 combines with J gene TRBJ2-5, with D possibly matching TRBD2 (7 bases). This CDR3 has 14 amino acids. Germline CDR1 reads MNHEY; CDR2 reads SMNVEV (reference sequence). Trimming took off 5 bases at V and 2 bases at J, with 12 bases between the two ends. The CDR3 spells CASSLRGRQETQYF. CDR3 nucleotides: TGTGCCAGCAGTCTGCGGGGGCGGCAAGAGACCCAGTACTTC.

The chain combines TRBV19 with TRBJ1-5; D is possibly TRBD1 (6 bases). The V end lost 5 bases, the J end lost 6 bases, and 17 bases lay between the germline ends. CDR3 length equals 15 residues. Germline V gene lookup returns CDR1 LNHDA and CDR2 SQIVND (reference sequence). Here the CDR3 reads CASSQARLGGQPQHF. As DNA, the CDR3 is TGTGCCAGTAGTCAGGCACGCCTAGGGGGTCAGCCCCAGCATTTT.

This sequence joins TRBV27 and TRBJ2-2; 10 bases agree with TRBD2. J gave up 6 bases and V 5 bases, and 6 bases lay outside the gene matches. Germline CDR1 reads MNHEY; CDR2 reads SMNVEV (reference sequence). The CDR3 has 15 amino acids. In nucleotides, the CDR3 is TGTGCCAGCAGTCTTAGCGGGAGGTCCCCCGGGGAGCTGTTTTTT. Residues: CASSLSGRSPGELFF.

The chain is built from TRBV4-1 and TRBJ1-6, with D possibly matching TRBD1 (5 bases). Trimming took 0 bases from V and 6 from J, leaving 6 bases between them. The CDR3 totals 14 residues. Germline lookup yields CDR1 MGHRA and CDR2 YSYEKL. CDR3 region: CASSQDRVNSPLHF. The CDR3 DNA reads as TGCGCCAGCAGCCAAGACAGGGTTAATTCACCCCTCCACTTT.

The V gene is TRBV7-9, the J gene TRBJ2-1, with 8 bases matching TRBD2. The CDR3 is 16 residues long. Per the germline V gene, CDR1 is SEHNR and CDR2 is FQNEAQ (reference sequence). V was pared by 5 bases and J by 0 bases, with 6 bases of the junction left unmatched. The CDR3 region is CASSDRSGSSYNEQFF. The CDR3 DNA reads as TGTGCCAGCAGCGATAGAAGCGGGAGCTCCTACAATGAGCAGTTCTTC.

The genes are TRBV7-3 and TRBJ2-5, with 9 bases that match TRBD1. The germline CDR1 and CDR2 sequences are SGHTA and FQGTGA. The CDR3 spans 15 residues. The trim removed 5 bases at V and 7 bases at J, leaving 11 bases unmatched. CDR3: CASSPGQGSLRTQYF. CDR3 DNA sequence: TGTGCCAGCAGCCCCGGACAGGGGTCGCTTCGGACCCAGTACTTC.

The chain joins TRBV7-2 to TRBJ2-3; a possible D gene is TRBD1 (7 bases). The CDR3 has 15 residues. CDR1 is SGHTA and CDR2 is FQGNSA in the germline V gene. V shed 5 bases and J shed 2 bases, with 14 bases lying between them. CDR3 protein: CASSVQGTFTDTQYF. The CDR3 DNA reads as TGTGCCAGCAGCGTACAGGGGACTTTCACAGATACGCAGTATTTT.